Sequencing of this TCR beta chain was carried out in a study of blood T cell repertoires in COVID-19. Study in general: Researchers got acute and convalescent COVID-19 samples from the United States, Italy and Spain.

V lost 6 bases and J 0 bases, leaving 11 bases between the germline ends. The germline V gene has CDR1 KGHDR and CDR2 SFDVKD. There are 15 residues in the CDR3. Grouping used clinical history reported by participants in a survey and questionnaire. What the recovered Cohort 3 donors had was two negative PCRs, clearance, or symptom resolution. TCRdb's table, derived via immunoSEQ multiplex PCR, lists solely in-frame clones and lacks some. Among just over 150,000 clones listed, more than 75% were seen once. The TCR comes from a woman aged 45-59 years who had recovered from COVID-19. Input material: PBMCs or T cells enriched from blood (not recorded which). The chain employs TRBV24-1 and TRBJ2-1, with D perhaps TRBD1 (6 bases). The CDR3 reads CATSQDSRSYNEQFF. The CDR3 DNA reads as TGTGCCACCAGTCAGGACAGCCGCTCCTACAATGAGCAGTTCTTC.